One sample yielded the 23 T cell receptor beta chains listed below, sequenced in a study of blood T cells in healthy people across ages. Combining a sample-barcoded 5' primer with a J-beta primer mix, a second PCR ran for 7 to 11 cycles. TCRdb reprocessed the 5' RACE reads via MiXCR and lists one record per CDR3 protein. The sample lists 1,500,000 or so distinct CDR3 sequences, approximately 60% occurring once. Sample: blood. The receptors were gathered from a man between 18 and 35 years old in good health.

V is TRBV5-6 and J is TRBJ2-3; D remains unclear. There are 14 residues in the CDR3. V lost 2 bases, J lost 4 bases, and 11 bases lay in between. The germline gives CDR1 SGHDT, CDR2 YYEEEE. The CDR3 reads CASSFSSTPDTQYF. The CDR3, as DNA: TGTGCCAGCAGCTTCTCCTCTACCCCAGATACGCAGTATTTT.

A single count supports this clonotype. The rearrangement joins TRBV4-1 to TRBJ2-1; D gene uncertain. Germline CDR1 is MGHRA and CDR2 is YSYEKL. Trimming left V 0 bases short and J 9 bases short, with 6 bases between. CDR3 size: 12 residues. Here the CDR3 DNA reads TGCGCCAGCAGCCAAGATAGTTTTGAGCAGTTCTTC. Its translation is CASSQDSFEQFF.

The chain employs TRBV12-3 or TRBV12-4 and TRBJ2-1, with a weak D call TRBD2 (5 bases). V was pared by 1 base and J by 9 bases, with 10 bases between. The CDR3 is 13 amino acids. The DNA for the CDR3 is TGTGCCAGCAGTTTAGGTCCTAGCACTGAGCAGTTCTTC. This encodes CASSLGPSTEQFF.

This clonotype was recorded a few times. The chain couples TRBV4-1 to TRBJ2-7; D could derive from TRBD1 or TRBD2 (5 bases each). Trimming removed 0 bases from V and 10 bases from J, with 10 bases in between. The CDR3 runs 12 residues. Germline loops: CDR1 MGHRA, CDR2 YSYEKL. DNA of the CDR3: TGCGCCAGCAGCCAAGATCGAGGGGACCAGTACTTC. Translation: CASSQDRGDQYF.

The J gene is TRBJ2-5, the V gene TRBV21-1; the DNA was not compared with TRBD1, the D call given in the table. TRBV21-1 is listed as a pseudogene. This CDR3 region has 15 residues. This CDR3 reads CASSKGVRAQETQYF. The CDR3 bases are TGTGCCAGCAGCAAAGGTGTCAGGGCCCAAGAGACCCAGTACTTC.

The chain combines TRBV9 with TRBJ2-7; D gene unclear. The CDR3 covers 14 residues. The V and J ends lost 0 bases and 2 bases respectively, with 9 bases between them. CDR1 SGDLS and CDR2 YYNGEE come from the germline V gene. DNA for the CDR3: TGTGCCAGCAGCGTAGATCTGGGAACCTACGAGCAGTACTTC. Translation: CASSVDLGTYEQYF. Complete variable domain (other parts from reference TRBV9 and TRBJ2-7): DSGVTQTPKHLITATGQRVTLRCSPRSGDLSVYWYQQSLDQGLQFLIQYYNGEERAKGNILERFSAQQFPDLHSELNLSSLELGDSALYFCASSVDLGTYEQYFGPGTRLTVT.

V gene TRBV12-3 or TRBV12-4 combines with J gene TRBJ2-3; the D gene is possibly TRBD2 (5 bases). The V end was cut by 7 bases, the J end by 3 bases, with 17 bases between. The CDR3 is made up of 15 amino acids. In DNA form, the CDR3 reads TGTGCCAGCACACCCACTAGATTCCCGACAGATACGCAGTATTTT. Translated, it gives CASTPTRFPTDTQYF.

This clonotype was seen just once. The chain combines TRBV20-1 with TRBJ2-7; 13 bases match TRBD2. J was trimmed by 0 bases and V by 3 bases; bases with no gene match: 5. Looked up from germline, CDR1 is DFQATT and CDR2 is SNEGSKA (reference sequence). The CDR3 has 16 amino acids. CDR3 amino acids: CSASRLAGGYSYEQYF. CDR3 DNA sequence: TGCAGTGCTAGCCGACTAGCGGGAGGATACTCCTACGAGCAGTACTTC.

The rearrangement uses TRBV28 and TRBJ2-3, with TRBD2 matching over 8 bases. V was pared by 6 bases and J by 3 bases, with 17 bases of the junction left unmatched. Germline CDR1 is MDHEN and CDR2 is SYDVKM. The CDR3 consists of 18 residues. The CDR3, as DNA: TGTGCCAGCAGACCTCCTCCGGGACTAGGGGATGGGACAGATACGCAGTATTTT. The encoded protein is CASRPPPGLGDGTDTQYF.

The V gene is TRBV19, the J gene TRBJ1-1; D call uncertain. The CDR3 is 13 amino acids. Deletions cut 7 bases from V and 3 bases from J, with 12 bases between. Germline V CDR1 and CDR2: LNHDA, SQIVND (reference sequence). The CDR3 is CASTTIPDTEAFF. CDR3 bases: TGTGCCAGTACCACAATACCCGACACTGAAGCTTTCTTT.

This clonotype was detected a few times. This CDR3 reads CASSSRWSRGNGYTF. The CDR3 bases are TGTGCCAGCAGCTCCCGCTGGAGTCGAGGGAATGGCTACACCTTC. The rearrangement uses TRBV7-2 and TRBJ1-2; D remains ambiguous. The CDR3 is 15 residues long. V lost 4 bases and J lost 6, with 18 bases in between. Germline CDR1 reads SGHTA; CDR2 reads FQGNSA.

This clonotype appeared many times. The chain employs TRBV29-1 and TRBJ2-1; 10 bases map to TRBD2. With V trimmed by 7 bases and J by 4 bases, 4 bases remained unmatched. The CDR3 extends over 13 amino acids. Germline V lookup: CDR1 SQVTM, CDR2 ANQGSEA. The CDR3 DNA follows: TGCAGCGGCGGACTAGCGGCATACAATGAGCAGTTCTTC. Protein sequence: CSGGLAAYNEQFF.

This clonotype appeared a few times. The chain carries TRBV7-2 and TRBJ2-1; TRBD1 is a possible D gene (7 bases). This CDR3 region has 14 residues. Trimming left V 4 bases short and J 7 bases short, with 14 bases between. Germline values: CDR1 SGHTA, CDR2 FQGNSA. This chain's CDR3 is CASSSPGGTNEQFF. DNA for the CDR3: TGTGCCAGCAGCTCCCCAGGGGGGACAAATGAGCAGTTCTTC.

In the case of this clonotype: This could be a read error, since a much larger clone is one nucleotide away. The rearrangement links TRBV11-2 to TRBJ1-6; no definite D call. Germline V gene lookup returns CDR1 SGHAT and CDR2 FQNNGV. The CDR3 runs 12 residues. V was pared by 1 base and J by 9 bases, with 4 bases between. CDR3 protein: CASSLATSPLHF. CDR3 coding DNA: TGTGCCAGCAGCTTAGCAACTTCACCCCTCCACTTT.

CDR3 protein: CSAEGRESNQPQHF. The CDR3, as DNA: TGCAGTGCTGAGGGGAGAGAGAGCAATCAGCCCCAGCATTTT. The chain combines TRBV20-1 with TRBJ1-5, with D possibly being TRBD1 (5 bases). Trimming took off 5 bases at V and 1 base at J, with 12 bases between the two ends. CDR3 length: 14 residues. Germline lookup yields CDR1 DFQATT and CDR2 SNEGSKA (reference sequence).

CDR3 sequence (DNA): TGTGCCAGCAGTGCCAGGGGTAACTATAATTCACCCCTCCACTTT. Protein sequence: CASSARGNYNSPLHF. The rearrangement joins TRBV6-4 to TRBJ1-6; maybe TRBD1 (6 bases). V lost 4 bases and J lost 3, with 10 bases in between. The CDR3 has 15 residues. Germline loops: CDR1 MRHNA, CDR2 SNTAGT.

V usage is TRBV28 and J usage is TRBJ1-6, with a possible D match to TRBD1 (5 bases). Trimming shortened V by 3 bases and J by 2 bases, and 11 bases separated the two germline ends. CDR1 and CDR2 (germline): MDHEN, SYDVKM. The CDR3 sequence is 16 residues long. CDR3 sequence reads: CASSFYRSPYNSPLHF. The CDR3, as DNA: TGTGCCAGCAGTTTCTACAGGAGCCCCTATAATTCACCCCTCCACTTT.

This chain links TRBV4-1 with TRBJ2-3, with 7 nucleotides matching TRBD2. CDR3 size: 15 residues. The V and J ends lost 5 bases and 4 bases, in that order; junction bases with no gene match: 9. The germline CDR1 and CDR2 sequences are MGHRA and YSYEKL. For the CDR3, the DNA is TGCGCCAGCAGCTTATCTAGCGGCAGAGCAGATACGCAGTATTTT. Its protein product is CASSLSSGRADTQYF.

This clonotype occurred once. One end of the junction fails to match germline, which may point to a read error. The chain has TRBV12-3 or TRBV12-4 and TRBJ1-6; perhaps TRBD1 as D (5 bases). The CDR3 spans 13 residues. As DNA, the CDR3 is TGTGCCAACAGTTTACAGAGGGACTCACCCCTCCACTTT. Translation: CANSLQRDSPLHF.

This chain uses TRBV5-5 with TRBJ2-7; D gene unclear. The V and J ends lost 1 base and 3 bases respectively, with 5 bases between them. From germline, CDR1 is SGHKS and CDR2 YYEKEE (reference sequence). The CDR3 loop spans 12 amino acids. The CDR3 loop reads CASSLYHYEQYF. As DNA, the CDR3 is TGTGCCAGCAGCTTGTATCACTACGAGCAGTACTTC. Combining the CDR3 with reference TRBV5-5 and TRBJ2-7 gives the whole variable domain DAGVTQSPTHLIKTRGQQVTLRCSPISGHKSVSWYQQVLGQGPQFIFQYYEKEERGRGNFPDRFSARQFPNYSSELNVNALLLGDSALYLCASSLYHYEQYFGPGTRLTVT.

V usage is TRBV20-1 and J usage is TRBJ2-2; 7 nucleotides agree with TRBD2. CDR1 DFQATT and CDR2 SNEGSKA come from the germline V gene (reference sequence). Trimming at V came to 0 bases and at J to 5 bases, leaving 9 bases not matched to a gene. There are 16 residues in the CDR3. Here the CDR3 reads CSARDPVAGETGELFF. The CDR3 DNA reads as TGCAGTGCTAGAGATCCTGTGGCGGGGGAAACCGGGGAGCTGTTTTTT.

V gene TRBV6-2 or TRBV6-3 combines with J gene TRBJ2-1; D is ambiguous. Germline V gene lookup returns CDR1 MNHEY and CDR2 SVGEGT. This CDR3 comprises 14 residues. The V end lost 6 bases, the J end lost 0 bases, and 9 bases lay between the germline ends. The CDR3 sequence: CASRSFSSYNEQFF. CDR3 nucleotides: TGTGCCAGCAGGTCATTTAGCTCCTACAATGAGCAGTTCTTC.

This clonotype turned up a few times. V gene TRBV12-3 or TRBV12-4 combines with J gene TRBJ2-7, with D tentatively TRBD2 (5 bases). The CDR3 covers 13 residues. Trimming took 6 bases from V and 3 from J, leaving 12 bases between them. The CDR3 region has the DNA TGTGCCAGCAGCCGCGGACTGCGCTACGAGCAGTACTTC. It yields the protein CASSRGLRYEQYF.